Presented here are 11 T cell receptor beta chains from one specimen sequenced in a study of OX40 agonist ivuxolimab in advanced cancers. Clones were read by immunoSEQ multiplex PCR, and TCRdb kept only the in-frame ones, dropping some. The repertoire holds roughly 97,000 clones, with about nine tenths as singletons. The input for sequencing was CD4+ or CD8+ T cells sorted from blood, taken in a trial of the OX40 agonist ivuxolimab. Every receptor here comes from an adult with an advanced solid tumor such as melanoma, head and neck, liver or kidney cancer.

This rearrangement joins TRBV7-9 to TRBJ2-1, with a weak D call TRBD2 (5 bases). CDR3 size: 13 residues. V shed 4 bases and J shed 8 bases, with 12 bases lying between them. CDR1 and CDR2 (germline): SEHNR, FQNEAQ (reference sequence). The CDR3 here is CASSSLSGDEQFF. In DNA, the CDR3 is TGTGCCAGCAGCTCCCTCTCCGGGGATGAGCAGTTCTTC.

DNA of the CDR3: TGTGCCAGCAGTTACGTGGAGGGTGGCGAGCAGTACTTC. Its protein product is CASSYVEGGEQYF. This sequence joins TRBV6-5 and TRBJ2-7; a possible D gene is TRBD2 (6 bases). Between the trimmed V and J ends, which lost 2 bases and 6 bases, there was a span of 11 bases. This CDR3 comprises 13 residues. Germline CDR1 MNHEY, CDR2 SVGAGI.

This chain joins TRBV19 and TRBJ1-1; no reliable D call. The V end was cut by 3 bases, the J end by 3 bases, with 5 bases between. The germline gives CDR1 LNHDA, CDR2 SQIVND (reference sequence). This CDR3 region has 12 residues. CDR3 sequence: CASSISYTEAFF. The CDR3 DNA sequence: TGTGCCAGTAGTATCTCATACACTGAAGCTTTCTTT.

V usage is TRBV5-1 and J usage is TRBJ1-1; the D is unclear. The CDR3 totals 13 residues. Germline V gene sequence: CDR1 SGHRS, CDR2 YFSETQ. Trimming pared 4 bases from V and 1 base from J, leaving 8 bases between. Here the CDR3 DNA reads TGCGCCAGCAGCAACCTCCAGAACACTGAAGCTTTCTTT. It specifies CASSNLQNTEAFF.

This clone was seen once. The genes are TRBV4-2 and TRBJ1-1; D perhaps matches TRBD1 (5 bases). Germline V gene lookup returns CDR1 LGHNA and CDR2 YNFKEQ. V lost 6 bases and J lost 1, with 12 bases in between. The CDR3 spans 14 residues. The CDR3 protein is CASRTGSGNTEAFF. The CDR3, as DNA: TGTGCCAGCAGAACAGGTTCAGGGAACACTGAAGCTTTCTTT.

This clone has only one observation. The genes are TRBV5-6 and TRBJ2-4; D possibly corresponds to TRBD2 (5 bases). The CDR3 spans 13 residues. Trimming took 2 bases from V and 7 from J, leaving 10 bases between them. Germline V lookup: CDR1 SGHDT, CDR2 YYEEEE. Written as DNA, the CDR3 is TGTGCCAGCAGCTTTGGCAGGAGGAACATTCAGTACTTC. Protein sequence: CASSFGRRNIQYF.

This chain joins TRBV5-4 and TRBJ2-7; no clear D gene. V dropped 2 bases and J dropped 6 bases, with 9 bases sitting between them. The CDR3 covers 12 residues. Germline V lookup: CDR1 SGHNT, CDR2 YYREEE (reference sequence). The CDR3 is CASSFFNREQYF. DNA of the CDR3: TGTGCCAGCAGCTTTTTTAATCGCGAGCAGTACTTC.

The V call is TRBV7-2, the J call TRBJ2-5, with D hard to call. The CDR3 is made up of 13 amino acids. Trimming cost V 0 bases and J 5 bases, with 7 bases left between them. From germline, CDR1 is SGHTA and CDR2 FQGNSA. CDR3 loop: CASSLAPRETQYF. The CDR3 DNA is TGTGCCAGCAGCTTAGCCCCAAGGGAGACCCAGTACTTC.

This chain uses TRBV10-1 with TRBJ2-3; no clear D gene. Deletions cut 6 bases from V and 0 bases from J, with 16 bases between. This CDR3 region has 16 residues. The germline gives CDR1 WNHNN, CDR2 SYGVQD (reference sequence). DNA for the CDR3: TGCGCCAGCAGCCTAGGAAGACGGCAAAGCACAGATACGCAGTATTTT. Amino acid sequence: CASSLGRRQSTDTQYF.

V is TRBV7-2 and J is TRBJ1-2; D unresolved. Per the germline V gene, CDR1 is SGHTA and CDR2 is FQGNSA. V lost 2 bases, J lost 3 bases, and 10 bases lay in between. CDR3 length: 14 amino acids. The DNA for the CDR3 is TGTGCCAGCAGCTTAAAGGTGGGCGACTATGGCTACACCTTC. It is translated as CASSLKVGDYGYTF.

Remarks on this clone: A junction boundary mismatches the germline segment, possibly from a read error. The V call is TRBV7-9, the J call TRBJ1-3; no definite D call. Per the germline V gene, CDR1 is SEHNR and CDR2 is FQNEAQ (reference sequence). CDR3 length: 18 residues. The CDR3 nucleotides read TGTGCCAGCAGCCTACGAGAAAAGGGATCCGGTGCTGGGAACACCATATATTTT. Translating it yields CASSLREKGSGAGNTIYF.